The text below deals with one TCR beta chain. The sample is drawn from a study of blood T cell repertoires in COVID-19. Germline V CDR1 and CDR2: ENHRY, SYGVKD. Trimming took 0 bases from V and 8 from J; bases not matched to a gene: 3. This CDR3 contains 13 residues. Clinical history reported by participants formed the basis on which cohorts were assigned. Original handling: Reference gene primer amplification gave estimated nucleated cell counts. TCRdb's table, derived via immunoSEQ multiplex PCR, lists solely in-frame clones and lacks some. The V and J calls and the clone size are those of that table, but D and trimming were determined from the DNA. Here the sample spans about 200,000 clones, roughly four fifths being singletons.

The receptor was isolated from a man in his forties who had recovered from COVID-19. V usage is TRBV10-3 and J usage is TRBJ1-2, with 7 bases identical to TRBD1. Material for sequencing was PBMCs or T cells enriched from blood (not recorded which). CDR3 nucleotides: TGTGCCATCAGTGAGTCCACAGGGGACGGCTACACCTTC. Protein product: CAISESTGDGYTF.